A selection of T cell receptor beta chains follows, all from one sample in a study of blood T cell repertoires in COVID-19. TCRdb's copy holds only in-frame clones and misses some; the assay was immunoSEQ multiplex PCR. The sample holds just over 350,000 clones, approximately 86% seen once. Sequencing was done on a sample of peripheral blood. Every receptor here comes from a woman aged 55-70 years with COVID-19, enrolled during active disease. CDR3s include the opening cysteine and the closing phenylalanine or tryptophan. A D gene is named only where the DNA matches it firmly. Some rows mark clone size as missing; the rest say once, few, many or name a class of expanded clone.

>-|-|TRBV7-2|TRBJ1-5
TGTGCCAGCAGCTTAGTTGGGCAGAATCGCAATCAGCCCCAGCATTTT
CASSLVGQNRNQPQHF
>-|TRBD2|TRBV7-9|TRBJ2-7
TGTGCCAGCAGCCCCTGGGGTAGCGGGGGGGCCTACGAGCAGTACTTC
CASSPWGSGGAYEQYF
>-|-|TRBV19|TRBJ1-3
TGTGCCAGTAGGGAGGCAGTCGAGGGAAACACCATATATTTT
CASREAVEGNTIYF
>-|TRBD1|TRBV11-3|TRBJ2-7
TGTGCCAGCAGCGATACGGACAGGCTATCCTACGAGCAGTACTTC
CASSDTDRLSYEQYF
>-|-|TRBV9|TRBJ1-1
TGTGCCAGCAGCGTTCTCCAGGATTTCACTGAAGCTTTCTTT
CASSVLQDFTEAFF
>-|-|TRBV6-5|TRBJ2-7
TGTGCCAGCAGGGGGCGCATGGAATCCTACGAGCAGTACTTC
CASRGRMESYEQYF
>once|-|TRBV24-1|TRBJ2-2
TGTGCCACCAGTGATTTAGTTCAGTACGGGGTCCCCGGGGAGCTGTTTTTT
CATSDLVQYGVPGELFF
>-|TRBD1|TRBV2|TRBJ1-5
TGTGCCAGCAAGTGGGGACAGGGGCTTAGCAATCAGCCCCAGCATTTT
CASKWGQGLSNQPQHF
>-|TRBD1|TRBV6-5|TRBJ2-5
TGTGCCAGCAGTTACCAGACAGGGGTACAAGAGACCCAGTACTTC
CASSYQTGVQETQYF
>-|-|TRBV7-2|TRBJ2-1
TGTGCCAGCAGCTCTTCAGGGCGCATGTCGAATGAGCAGTTCTTC
CASSSSGRMSNEQFF
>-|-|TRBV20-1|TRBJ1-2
TGCAGTGCTAGTGACGAGATTAACTATGGCTACACCTTC
CSASDEINYGYTF
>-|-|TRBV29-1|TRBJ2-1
TGCAGCGTTGAAGACCTAATCCTTGAGCAGTTCTTC
CSVEDLILEQFF
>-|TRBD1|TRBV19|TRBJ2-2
TGTGCCAGTAGTATAATGGGACAGGGGGCAAAGGCCGGGGAGCTGTTTTTT
CASSIMGQGAKAGELFF
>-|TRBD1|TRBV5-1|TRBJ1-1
TGCGCCAGCAGCCAGGGACAGGGCACTGAAGCTTTCTTT
CASSQGQGTEAFF
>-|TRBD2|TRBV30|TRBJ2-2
TGTGCCTGGAGTTCTAGCGGGGGAGCTGGGGAGCTGTTTTTT
CAWSSSGGAGELFF
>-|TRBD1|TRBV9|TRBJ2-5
TGTGCCAGCAGCCCCAAGGACAGGACACAAGAGACCCAGTACTTC
CASSPKDRTQETQYF
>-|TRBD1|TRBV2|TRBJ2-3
TGTGCCAGCAGTGACGAAGGGGGCCGCACAGATACGCAGTATTTT
CASSDEGGRTDTQYF
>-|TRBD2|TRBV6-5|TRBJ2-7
TGTGCCAGCAGAGCGGGGGGATTACCCTACGAGCAGTACTTC
CASRAGGLPYEQYF
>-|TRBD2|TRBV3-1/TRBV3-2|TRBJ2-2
TGTGCCAGCAGCCTCGGGACTAGCGGGGTTCCGGGGGAGCTGTTTTTT
CASSLGTSGVPGELFF
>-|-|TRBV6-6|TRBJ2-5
TGTGCCAGCAGTTACCCAGGGCAGACCCAGTACTTC
CASSYPGQTQYF
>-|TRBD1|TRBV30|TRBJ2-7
TGTGCCTGGAGTGTGGGGACAGGTGTGTCCTACGAGCAGTACTTC
CAWSVGTGVSYEQYF
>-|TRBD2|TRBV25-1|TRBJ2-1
TGTGCCAGCAGTAACGCGGGGGGAGACTACAATGAGCAGTTCTTC
CASSNAGGDYNEQFF
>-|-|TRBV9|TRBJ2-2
TGTGCCAGCAGCCCCCGAGGAGGGGCCGGGGAGCTGTTTTTT
CASSPRGGAGELFF
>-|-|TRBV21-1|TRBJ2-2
TGTGCCAGCAGCAACTGCCCGGGGGGCGGAGGGAACACCGGGGAGCTGTTTTTT
CASSNCPGGGGNTGELFF
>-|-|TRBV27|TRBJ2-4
TGTGCCAGCAGTTTAAGAGCGCTAGCCAAAAACATTCAGTACTTC
CASSLRALAKNIQYF
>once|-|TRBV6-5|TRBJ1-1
TGTGCCAGCAGCCTTCGGACGATGGCGGGTGAAGCTTTCTTT
CASSLRTMAGEAFF
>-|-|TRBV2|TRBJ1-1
TGTGCCAGCAGTGAAGCGCGGAGGTTGAACACTGAAGCTTTCTTT
CASSEARRLNTEAFF
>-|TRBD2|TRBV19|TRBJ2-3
TGTGCCAGTACCCCGACTAGCGGGGGGGCCTTCGGTACGCAGTATTTT
CASTPTSGGAFGTQYF
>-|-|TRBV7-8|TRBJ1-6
TGTGCCAGCAGCCTCAGGGAGGGATATAATTCACCCCTCCACTTT
CASSLREGYNSPLHF
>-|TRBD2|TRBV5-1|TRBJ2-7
TGCGCCAGCAGCTCCCCCCCAGGGGCGGGGGGCTCCTCCTACGAGCAGTACTTC
CASSSPPGAGGSSYEQYF
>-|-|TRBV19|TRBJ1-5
TGTGCCAGTAGTATTACGAGCCAGGGCGTTCAGCCCCAGCATTTT
CASSITSQGVQPQHF
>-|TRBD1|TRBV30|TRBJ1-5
TGTGCCTGGAGTGGACAGGGAAATCAGCCCCAGCATTTT
CAWSGQGNQPQHF
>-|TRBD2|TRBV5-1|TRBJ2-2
TGCGCCAGCAGCTTCGGTAGCGGGGCAACCGGGGAGCTGTTTTTT
CASSFGSGATGELFF
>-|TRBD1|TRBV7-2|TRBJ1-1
TGTGCCAGCAGCTTCCGACAGGGGGACACTGAAGCTTTCTTT
CASSFRQGDTEAFF
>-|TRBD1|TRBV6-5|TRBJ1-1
TGTGCCAGCAGACCGGACAGGAGGAACACTGAAGCTTTCTTT
CASRPDRRNTEAFF
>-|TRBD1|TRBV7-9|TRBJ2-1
TGTGCCAGCTCGCCGGGGCAGGGGGTGGGCAATGAGCAGTTCTTC
CASSPGQGVGNEQFF
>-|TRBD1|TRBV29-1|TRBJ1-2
TGCAGCGTTGGGACAGGGCGGGAGGGCTACACCTTC
CSVGTGREGYTF
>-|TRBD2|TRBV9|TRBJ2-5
TGTGCCCGCAGCGCTGGGACTAGCGGGGGGGGGACCCAGTACTTC
CARSAGTSGGGTQYF
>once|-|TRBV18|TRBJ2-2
TGTGCCAGCTCTCAAACAGGGCCCGGGGAGCTGTTTTTT
CASSQTGPGELFF
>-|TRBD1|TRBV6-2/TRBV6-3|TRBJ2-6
TGTGCCAGCAGCAATCCCAGGGACAGGGGGAACTCTGGGGCCAACGTCCTGACTTTC
CASSNPRDRGNSGANVLTF
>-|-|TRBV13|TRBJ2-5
TGTGCCAGCAGCTTAGGCGGCGCAGGGCTGGAGACCCAGTACTTC
CASSLGGAGLETQYF
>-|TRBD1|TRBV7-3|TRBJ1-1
TGTGCCAGCAGCTTTCAGGGGGACACTGAAGCTTTCTTT
CASSFQGDTEAFF
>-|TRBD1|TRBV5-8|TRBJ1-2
TGTGCCAGCAGCGAGGGACAGGGGGCGCGGGACTATGGCTACACCTTC
CASSEGQGARDYGYTF
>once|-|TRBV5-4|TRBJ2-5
TGTGCCAGCAGCTTTGGCGGGACCCAGTACTTC
CASSFGGTQYF
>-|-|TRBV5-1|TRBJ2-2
TGCGCCAGCATGGACTCGAACACCGGGGAGCTGTTTTTT
CASMDSNTGELFF
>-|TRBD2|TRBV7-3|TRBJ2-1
TGTGCCAGCAGCTTACCCTGTCGACTAGCGGGAACTTACTACAATGAGCAGTTCTTC
CASSLPCRLAGTYYNEQFF
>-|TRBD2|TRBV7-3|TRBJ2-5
TGTGCCAGCAGCCAAGCGGGAGGGGGCAAAGAGACCCAGTACTTC
CASSQAGGGKETQYF
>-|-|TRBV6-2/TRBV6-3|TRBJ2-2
TGTGCCAGCAGTTATTGGGGGCAGGGGATCTCGAACACCGGGGAGCTGTTTTTT
CASSYWGQGISNTGELFF
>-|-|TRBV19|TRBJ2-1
TGTGCCAGTAGTACCCCCCCGCGGGGTGGCCCTAATGAGCAGTTCTTC
CASSTPPRGGPNEQFF
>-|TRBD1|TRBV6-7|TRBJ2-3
TGTGCCAGCATGCCAGGGGGCGCAGATACGCAGTATTTT
CASMPGGADTQYF
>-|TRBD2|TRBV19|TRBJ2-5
TGTGCCAGTAGTCAACTAGCGCAGCAAGAGACCCAGTACTTC
CASSQLAQQETQYF
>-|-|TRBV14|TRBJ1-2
TGTGCCAGCAGCCAGAGTACGAATAACTATGGCTACACCTTC
CASSQSTNNYGYTF
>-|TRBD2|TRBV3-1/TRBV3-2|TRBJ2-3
TGTGCCAGCAGCCCTACTAGCGGGGGGGCCCTAGATACGCAGTATTTT
CASSPTSGGALDTQYF
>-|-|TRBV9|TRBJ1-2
TGTGCCAGCAGCGTATCCAGGGAGAACAGGGCAACCCCCTACTATGGCTACACCTTC
CASSVSRENRATPYYGYTF
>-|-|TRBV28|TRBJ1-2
TGTGCCAGCAGCTACCGGGACAAGTTAAACTATGGCTACACCTTC
CASSYRDKLNYGYTF
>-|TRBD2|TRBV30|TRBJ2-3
TGTGCCGGGGGCTGGACTAGCGGGGCAGATACGCAGTATTTT
CAGGWTSGADTQYF